This T cell receptor beta chain was captured by sequencing in a study of blood T cell repertoires in COVID-19. Study-level background: Sites across the United States, Italy and Spain contributed samples from acute and convalescent COVID-19. T cells, B-cell-depleted T cells, or PBMCs provided the cDNA or gDNA that served as material.

Under the authors' procedure: Amplification of reference gene primers provided the estimated nucleated cell counts. TCRdb keeps only in-frame clones here, not all; method: immunoSEQ multiplex PCR. The D gene and trimming were derived from the DNA, and the V and J assignments and clone size from that table. This table holds approximately 52,000 clones, around four fifths found once. Trimming stripped 6 bases from V and 1 base from J, with 12 bases between. The germline V gene encodes CDR1 ENHRY and CDR2 SYGVKD. CDR3 length equals 14 residues. Sequenced: peripheral blood. The chain links TRBV10-3 to TRBJ1-2, with D possibly being TRBD1 (6 bases). The clonotype originates from an elderly woman with acute or convalescent COVID-19. The DNA of the CDR3 is TGTGCCATCAGCTCAGGGGCGGGTAACTATGGCTACACCTTC. Amino acids: CAISSGAGNYGYTF.